This entry lists 27 T cell receptor beta chains sequenced from one sample in a study of long-term antiretroviral therapy in people with HIV. A v3.0 immunoSEQ assay was performed at survey level. The repertoire was sequenced with immunoSEQ multiplex PCR; TCRdb's copy has only in-frame clones and lacks some. The sample yields under 40,000 clones, approximately 85% seen once. The specimen comprised unsorted PBMCs, sampled approximately 2.7 years before starting antiretroviral therapy. The origin of the receptors is a woman aged 25-40 years with HIV.

The V call is TRBV5-5, the J call TRBJ2-6; D not resolved. V shed 4 bases and J shed 14 bases, with 13 bases lying between them. Germline V gene lookup returns CDR1 SGHKS and CDR2 YYEKEE (reference sequence). The CDR3 spans 12 residues. Written as DNA, the CDR3 is TGTGCCAGCAGCACCGTCTCCCACATCCTGACTTTC. As protein: CASSTVSHILTF.

This clone has only a few counts. This sequence joins TRBV5-1 and TRBJ2-7, with 7 nucleotides matching TRBD2. The germline V gene encodes CDR1 SGHRS and CDR2 YFSETQ. V was clipped by 0 bases and J by 2 bases; unmatched bases: 5. The CDR3 spans 15 residues. CDR3 DNA: TGCGCCAGCAGCTTGGGCGGGGGATCTGCCTACGAGCAGTACTTC. Its protein product is CASSLGGGSAYEQYF.

The count of this clone is one. The CDR3 coding sequence is TGTGCCAGCAGTTTTCAGGGGGCGCCTAACACCGGGGAGCTGTTTTTT. As protein: CASSFQGAPNTGELFF. The chain employs TRBV2 and TRBJ2-2; 8 bases are a match to TRBD1. From germline, CDR1 is SNHLY and CDR2 FYNNEI. V trimming: 5 bases; J trimming: 2 bases; junction bases outside the gene matches: 7. This CDR3 has 16 residues.

The chain is built from TRBV5-6 and TRBJ2-1; D could derive from TRBD1 or TRBD2 (6 bases each). Germline V gives CDR1 SGHDT, CDR2 YYEEEE. This CDR3 is built from 15 residues. V lost 2 bases and J 2 bases, leaving 11 bases between the germline ends. CDR3 amino acids: CASSFKGGPYNEQFF. CDR3 DNA sequence: TGTGCCAGCAGCTTCAAAGGGGGGCCCTACAATGAGCAGTTCTTC.

This chain's CDR3 is CASSAGGAPDTQYF. As DNA, the CDR3 is TGTGCCAGCAGCGCCGGAGGAGCTCCAGATACGCAGTATTTT. V gene TRBV7-3 combines with J gene TRBJ2-3, with a weak D call TRBD2 (5 bases). Germline V gene data show CDR1 as SGHTA and CDR2 as FQGTGA. V dropped 5 bases and J dropped 4 bases, with 13 bases sitting between them. This CDR3 has 14 residues.

The V gene is TRBV6-5, the J gene TRBJ1-1, with D maybe TRBD1 (6 bases). This CDR3 region has 15 residues. V lost 5 bases and J 0 bases, leaving 13 bases between the germline ends. Looked up from germline, CDR1 is MNHEY and CDR2 is SVGAGI. The CDR3 sequence: CASSRRTVLNTEAFF. Here the CDR3 DNA reads TGTGCCAGCAGTCGACGGACAGTCCTGAACACTGAAGCTTTCTTT.

The J gene is TRBJ1-2, the V gene TRBV6-5; D perhaps matches TRBD1 (5 bases). Germline V gene lookup returns CDR1 MNHEY and CDR2 SVGAGI. Between the trimmed V and J ends, which lost 2 bases and 4 bases, there was a span of 14 bases. This CDR3 has 15 amino acids. The CDR3 DNA sequence: TGTGCCAGCAGTTACAGGCCAGGGAGCGGCTATGGCTACACCTTC. This codes for CASSYRPGSGYGYTF.

This chain uses TRBV28 with TRBJ1-1, with 9 bases fitting TRBD1. V lost 7 bases to trimming and J lost 5 bases; unmatched junction nucleotides: 14. The CDR3 sequence is 16 residues long. Germline-derived CDR1 and CDR2 are MDHEN and SYDVKM. CDR3 loop: CASTLRPTGGRTEAFF. The CDR3 DNA is TGTGCCAGCACCCTCCGTCCAACAGGGGGCAGGACTGAAGCTTTCTTT.

The V call is TRBV7-9, the J call TRBJ2-1; 7 bases agree with TRBD1. The CDR3 is made up of 15 amino acids. V was pared by 6 bases and J by 8 bases, with 13 bases of the junction left unmatched. The germline CDR1 and CDR2 sequences are SEHNR and FQNEAQ (reference sequence). The CDR3 sequence: CASSLRQGGGDEQFF. CDR3 nucleotides: TGTGCCAGCAGTCTTAGGCAAGGGGGCGGCGATGAGCAGTTCTTC.

V and J are TRBV5-6 and TRBJ2-2; no firm D call. CDR1 is SGHDT and CDR2 is YYEEEE in the germline V gene. The CDR3 has 14 residues. V dropped 4 bases and J dropped 1 base, with 8 bases sitting between them. The DNA of the CDR3 is TGTGCCAGCAGCCCACCCAGGAACACCGGGGAGCTGTTTTTT. It encodes CASSPPRNTGELFF.

This clone was recorded only once. The chain joins TRBV29-1 to TRBJ1-1; D call uncertain. Germline values: CDR1 SQVTM, CDR2 ANQGSEA. The CDR3 length is 12 residues. V lost 4 bases and J lost 1, with 7 bases in between. CDR3 amino acids: CSVGHQNTEAFF. DNA for the CDR3: TGCAGCGTTGGACACCAGAACACTGAAGCTTTCTTT.

This clone was counted a single time. The chain recombines TRBV6-5 with TRBJ1-6; TRBD1 matches 10 bases. V was clipped by 10 bases and J by 10 bases; unmatched bases: 13. CDR1 is MNHEY and CDR2 is SVGAGI in the germline V gene. The CDR3 sequence is 15 residues long. The CDR3 DNA follows: TGTGCCAATACGGAACGGGACAGGGGTCGATCACCCCTCCACTTT. Its protein product is CANTERDRGRSPLHF.

This clone occurred once. V and J are TRBV4-1 and TRBJ1-2, with unresolved D. There are 17 residues in the CDR3. V shed 2 bases and J shed 4 bases, with 20 bases lying between them. Germline CDR1 reads MGHRA; CDR2 reads YSYEKL. CDR3 sequence: CASSQYFSSSASYGYTF. CDR3 nucleotide sequence: TGCGCCAGCAGCCAATACTTTAGTTCGTCTGCCTCCTATGGCTACACCTTC.

The genes are TRBV19 and TRBJ1-1, with 9 bases that match TRBD1. Germline V gene sequence: CDR1 LNHDA, CDR2 SQIVND (reference sequence). This CDR3 comprises 14 residues. The V segment lost 3 bases and the J segment 6 bases; nucleotides outside the gene matches: 5. The CDR3 nucleotides are TGTGCCAGTAGTATTACAGGGGGCAGGGCTGAAGCTTTCTTT. Its protein product is CASSITGGRAEAFF.

CDR3 sequence: CASSLRTGSYGYTF. CDR3 bases: TGTGCCAGCAGCTTGAGAACAGGTTCCTATGGCTACACCTTC. The genes are TRBV5-8 and TRBJ1-2; perhaps TRBD1 as D (5 bases). V lost 1 base and J 4 bases, leaving 11 bases between the germline ends. CDR1 is SGHTS and CDR2 is YDEGEE in the germline V gene. The CDR3 covers 14 residues.

This clone was picked up one time. The V gene is TRBV7-2, the J gene TRBJ2-3; D unclear. V gave up 3 bases and J gave up 6 bases, with 19 bases separating them. The CDR3 is 16 residues long. From germline, CDR1 is SGHTA and CDR2 FQGNSA. For the CDR3, the DNA is TGTGCCAGCAGCTTTGCCCCCCGGGCAGTGGGGGATACGCAGTATTTT. Its translation is CASSFAPRAVGDTQYF.

This chain joins TRBV10-3 and TRBJ2-5, with 9 bases aligning to TRBD2. The junction had 15 bases not matched to a gene; V was cut back by 10 bases and J by 0 bases. The CDR3 totals 17 residues. Looked up from germline, CDR1 is ENHRY and CDR2 is SYGVKD. This chain's CDR3 is CATLPGRGGSYQETQYF. CDR3 sequence (DNA): TGTGCCACCCTCCCGGGGCGGGGGGGTTCGTACCAAGAGACCCAGTACTTC.

The chain employs TRBV10-3 and TRBJ1-4, with D perhaps matching TRBD1 (5 bases). V was pared by 2 bases and J by 6 bases, with 16 bases between. The CDR3 is 16 residues long. The germline gives CDR1 ENHRY, CDR2 SYGVKD. DNA of the CDR3: TGTGCCATCAGTGAGGGGGCCGGGAGCTCCCATGAAAAACTGTTTTTT. Amino acids: CAISEGAGSSHEKLFF.

The rearrangement uses TRBV18 and TRBJ2-2; D gene uncertain. This CDR3 contains 12 residues. V lost 3 bases, J lost 6 bases, and 5 bases lay in between. Looked up from germline, CDR1 is KGHSH and CDR2 is LQKENI. Here the CDR3 DNA reads TGTGCCAGCTCACCTCTTCCCGGGGAGCTGTTTTTT. It translates to CASSPLPGELFF.

The rearrangement uses TRBV2 and TRBJ2-1, with D possibly called TRBD1 or TRBD2 (5 bases each). In germline, CDR1 is SNHLY, CDR2 FYNNEI. Deletions cut 8 bases from V and 6 bases from J, with 20 bases between. This CDR3 is built from 15 residues. The CDR3 protein is CASFWVGRGTNEQFF. As DNA, the CDR3 is TGTGCCAGCTTTTGGGTCGGCCGGGGCACCAATGAGCAGTTCTTC.

The chain's CDR3 is CASSIGGKQAYGYTF. DNA for the CDR3: TGTGCCAGTAGTATAGGGGGCAAACAAGCCTATGGCTACACCTTC. The chain combines TRBV19 with TRBJ1-2; D may be TRBD1 (5 bases). Germline V lookup: CDR1 LNHDA, CDR2 SQIVND (reference sequence). This CDR3 spans 15 amino acids. The germline V and J ends were trimmed by 1 base and 4 bases, with 13 bases remaining between them.

This clone was counted a single time. V is TRBV13 and J is TRBJ2-7, with 9 bases fitting TRBD1. CDR3 length: 14 residues. Germline V gene data show CDR1 as PRHDT and CDR2 as FYEKMQ (reference sequence). With V trimmed by 5 bases and J by 5 bases, 7 bases remained unmatched. This chain's CDR3 is CASSIRDRVHEQYF. For the CDR3, the DNA is TGTGCCAGCAGCATTCGGGACAGGGTCCACGAGCAGTACTTC.

The chain uses TRBV19 and TRBJ1-5, with D possibly matching TRBD1 (6 bases). This CDR3 has 15 residues. The ends were cut back, 4 bases at V and 6 bases at J, with 16 bases in the middle. From germline, CDR1 is LNHDA and CDR2 SQIVND (reference sequence). CDR3 sequence (DNA): TGTGCCAGTAGTACCGATCGGGCACAGGGTCAGCCCCAGCATTTT. This gives the protein CASSTDRAQGQPQHF.

The rearrangement links TRBV5-4 to TRBJ2-2; 7 bases are a match to TRBD2. Trimming at V came to 4 bases and at J to 0 bases, leaving 3 bases not matched to a gene. The CDR3 is 15 residues long. Per germline, CDR1 SGHNT and CDR2 YYREEE (reference sequence). CDR3: CASSPSGANTGELFF. The CDR3 region has the DNA TGTGCCAGCAGCCCGAGCGGGGCGAACACCGGGGAGCTGTTTTTT. Full variable domain (outside the CDR3, taken from reference TRBV5-4 and TRBJ2-2): ETGVTQSPTHLIKTRGQQVTLRCSSQSGHNTVSWYQQALGQGPQFIFQYYREEENGRGNFPPRFSGLQFPNYSSELNVNALELDDSALYLCASSPSGANTGELFFGEGSRLTVL.

This clone showed up just once. The rearrangement uses TRBV6-1 and TRBJ1-4, with D possibly matching TRBD1 (6 bases). Trimming pared 2 bases from V and 8 bases from J, leaving 12 bases between. The CDR3 runs to 14 residues. From germline, CDR1 is MNHNS and CDR2 SASEGT. The CDR3 DNA reads TGTGCCAGCAGTGAATTGGGGGCAGGGGAAAAACTGTTTTTT. Protein: CASSELGAGEKLFF.

This CDR3 reads CASSVQNYGYTF. CDR3 coding DNA: TGTGCCAGCAGCGTACAGAACTATGGCTACACCTTC. The chain carries TRBV9 and TRBJ1-2; D call uncertain. This CDR3 has 12 amino acids. In germline, CDR1 is SGDLS, CDR2 YYNGEE. Trimming cost V 1 base and J 2 bases, with 3 bases left between them. The complete variable domain, with remaining parts taken from reference TRBV9 and TRBJ1-2, reads DSGVTQTPKHLITATGQRVTLRCSPRSGDLSVYWYQQSLDQGLQFLIQYYNGEERAKGNILERFSAQQFPDLHSELNLSSLELGDSALYFCASSVQNYGYTFGSGTRLTVV.

The V gene is TRBV7-6, the J gene TRBJ1-2; 7 nucleotides agree with TRBD1. Germline values: CDR1 SGHVS, CDR2 FNYEAQ. CDR3 length: 13 residues. V dropped 5 bases and J dropped 2; count of bases not matched to a gene: 2. The CDR3 DNA is TGTGCCAGCAGCCCGACAGGGAACTATGGCTACACCTTC. The encoded protein is CASSPTGNYGYTF. The variable domain in full, completed from reference TRBV7-6 and TRBJ1-2, reads GAGVSQSPRYKVTKRGQDVALRCDPISGHVSLYWYRQALGQGPEFLTYFNYEAQQDKSGLPNDRFSAERPEGSISTLTIQRTEQRDSAMYRCASSPTGNYGYTFGSGTRLTVV.